What follows is one T cell receptor beta chain and its context. The data originate from a study of STAT5B mutations in CD4+ large granular lymphocyte leukemia. Produced via immunoSEQ multiplex PCR; TCRdb's table is partial and in-frame only. Counted here are about 30,000 clones, 76% occurring once; the ten biggest clones make up approximately 2%. Trimming shortened V by 9 bases and J by 0 bases, and 9 bases separated the two germline ends. From germline, CDR1 is LNHDA and CDR2 SQIVND (reference sequence). This CDR3 contains 13 residues. The chain links TRBV19 to TRBJ1-5, with D possibly being TRBD1 (5 bases). Sequencing input: CD4+ T cells from blood buffy coats. This receptor was identified in a human donor in good health. The CDR3 loop reads CASGTDSNQPQHF. DNA of the CDR3: TGTGCCAGCGGGACGGATAGCAATCAGCCCCAGCATTTT.